This TCR beta chain is drawn from a study of cytomegalovirus exposure and HLA in healthy donors. Across the study: The same platform was used for the 90 to 150 validation repertoires as for the approximately 670 first-cohort repertoires, as reported in a later analysis.

Broader study findings: Researchers reported that three CMV-associated chains were confirmed in vitro as CMV antigen-specific. The study labeled more than 150 TCR beta chains cytomegalovirus-associated.

Separate from the 666-subject first cohort, the roughly 120-subject validation cohort was the one that the donors belonged to. CDR3 length equals 17 residues. V shed 0 bases and J 6 bases; nucleotides not matched to a gene: 11. Germline V gene data show CDR1 as SGDLS and CDR2 as YYNGEE. Notes on this clone: Its antigen is not known.

Here immunoSEQ multiplex PCR was the method, and the copy in TCRdb shows in-frame clones only, minus some. The data hold roughly 140,000 clones, with around 90% observed a single time. V usage is TRBV9 and J usage is TRBJ2-3; 9 nucleotides line up with TRBD2. What was sequenced was PBMCs. The sequence derives from a man aged 18 to 29 in good health and CMV-seropositive. The CDR3 loop reads CASSVGGLAGARDTQYF. The CDR3 region has the DNA TGTGCCAGCAGCGTAGGAGGCTTAGCGGGGGCCAGGGATACGCAGTATTTT.